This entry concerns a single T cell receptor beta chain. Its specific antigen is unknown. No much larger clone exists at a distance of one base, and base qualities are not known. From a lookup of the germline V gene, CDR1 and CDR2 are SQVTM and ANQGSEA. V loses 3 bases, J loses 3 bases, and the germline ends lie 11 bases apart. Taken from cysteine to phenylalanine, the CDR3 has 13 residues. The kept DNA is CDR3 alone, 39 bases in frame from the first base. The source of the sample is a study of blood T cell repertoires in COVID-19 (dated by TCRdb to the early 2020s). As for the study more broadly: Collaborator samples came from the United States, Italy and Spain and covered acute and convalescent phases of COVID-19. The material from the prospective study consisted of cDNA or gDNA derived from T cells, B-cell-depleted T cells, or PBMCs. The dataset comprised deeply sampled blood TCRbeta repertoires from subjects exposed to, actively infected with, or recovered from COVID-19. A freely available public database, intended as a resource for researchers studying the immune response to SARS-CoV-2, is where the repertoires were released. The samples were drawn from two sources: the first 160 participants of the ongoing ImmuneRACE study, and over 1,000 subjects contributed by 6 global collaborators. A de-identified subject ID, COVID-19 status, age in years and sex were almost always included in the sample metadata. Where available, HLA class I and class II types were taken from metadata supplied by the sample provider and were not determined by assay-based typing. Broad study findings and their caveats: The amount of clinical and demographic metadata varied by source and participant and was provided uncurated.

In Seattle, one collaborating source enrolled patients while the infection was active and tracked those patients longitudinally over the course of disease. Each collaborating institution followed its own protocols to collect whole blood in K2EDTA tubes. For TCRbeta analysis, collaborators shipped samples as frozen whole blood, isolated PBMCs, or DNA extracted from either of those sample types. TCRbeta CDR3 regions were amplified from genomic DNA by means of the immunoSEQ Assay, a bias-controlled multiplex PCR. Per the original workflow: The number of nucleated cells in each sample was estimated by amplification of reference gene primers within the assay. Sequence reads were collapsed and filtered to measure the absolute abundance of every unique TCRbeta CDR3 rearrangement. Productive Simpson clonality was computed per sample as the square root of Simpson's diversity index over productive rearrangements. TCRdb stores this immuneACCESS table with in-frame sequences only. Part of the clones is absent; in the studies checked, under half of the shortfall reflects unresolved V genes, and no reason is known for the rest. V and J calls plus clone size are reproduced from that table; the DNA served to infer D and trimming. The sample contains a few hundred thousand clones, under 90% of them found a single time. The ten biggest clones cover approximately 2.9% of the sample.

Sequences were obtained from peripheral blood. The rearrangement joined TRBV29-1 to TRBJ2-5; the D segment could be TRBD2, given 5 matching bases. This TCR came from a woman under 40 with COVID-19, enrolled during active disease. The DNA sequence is TGCAGCGTTGAGGTCCTAGCAGAAGAGACCCAGTACTTC. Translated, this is CSVEVLAEETQYF. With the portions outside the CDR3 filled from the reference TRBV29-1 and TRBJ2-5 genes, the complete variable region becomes SAVISQKPSRDICQRGTSLTIQCQVDSQVTMMFWYRQQPGQSLTLIATANQGSEATYESGFVIDKFPISRPNLTFSTLTVSNMSPEDSSIYLCSVEVLAEETQYFGPGTRLLVL.